This T cell receptor (beta chain) was recovered during a study of regulatory T cells in long-lasting Graves disease. Both iRepertoire HTBI primers and Arm-PCR of CDR3 regions were used to build the TCR beta libraries. TCRdb reprocessed the multiplex PCR reads with MiXCR, giving one entry per CDR3 protein. The table records 250,000 to 300,000 distinct CDR3 sequences, 15% to 20% of them present only once. Indicated time point: newly diagnosed GD, antithyroid drugs for less than 3 months. RNA extracted from PBMCs served as the sequencing template. This sample was also put to use in a study of T cells in Graves' hyperthyroidism and ophthalmopathy.

Sequenced material: peripheral blood mononuclear cells (PBMCs), taken at new diagnosis, from a patient treated with antithyroid drugs. The TCR sequence derives from a woman in her twenties or thirties with Graves disease.

The CDR3, as DNA: TGTGCCAGCAGCTTTGACGAGACCCAGTACTTC. It specifies CASSFDETQYF. This chain joins TRBV7-6 and TRBJ2-5; no reliable D call. The germline gives CDR1 SGHVS, CDR2 FNYEAQ. The CDR3 covers 11 residues. The ends were cut back, 3 bases at V and 5 bases at J, with 4 bases in the middle.